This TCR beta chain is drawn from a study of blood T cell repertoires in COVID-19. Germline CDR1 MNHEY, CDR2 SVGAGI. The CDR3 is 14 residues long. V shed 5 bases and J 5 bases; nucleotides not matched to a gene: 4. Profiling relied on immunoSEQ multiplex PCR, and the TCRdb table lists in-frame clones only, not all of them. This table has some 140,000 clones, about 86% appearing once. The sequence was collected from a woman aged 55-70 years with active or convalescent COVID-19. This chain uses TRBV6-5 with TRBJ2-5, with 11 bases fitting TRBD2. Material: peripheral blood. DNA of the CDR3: TGTGCCAGCAGTCCTACTAGCGGGAGTGAGACCCAGTACTTC. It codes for CASSPTSGSETQYF.